These T cell receptor beta chains were read from a single sample in a study of OX40 agonist ivuxolimab in advanced cancers. The table came from immunoSEQ multiplex PCR; TCRdb's copy has only in-frame clones and leaves some out. The sample holds roughly 73,000 clones, just under 90% seen once. Sequences were derived from CD4+ or CD8+ T cells sorted from blood, sampled in a trial of the OX40 agonist ivuxolimab. All receptors derive from an adult with an advanced solid tumor such as melanoma, head and neck, liver or kidney cancer. Both conserved end residues are part of each CDR3. The order of the fields is CDR3 protein, V gene, CDR3 length, J gene, D gene. D genes are given only for firm matches.

CATSRDLSNTGELFF | TRBV15 | 15 | TRBJ2-2 | -
CASSGTLTEAFF | TRBV2 | 12 | TRBJ1-1 | -
CASSQHREYGYTF | TRBV27 | 13 | TRBJ1-2 | -
CASGSTGGATNEKLFF | TRBV7-9 | 16 | TRBJ1-4 | TRBD1
CASSYWSPEHNTEAFF | TRBV6-5 | 16 | TRBJ1-1 | -
CASRLGLSSNQPQHF | TRBV6-1 | 15 | TRBJ1-5 | -
CASSLAYRGRPGELFF | TRBV7-8 | 16 | TRBJ2-2 | TRBD1
CASSPPGVNTEAFF | TRBV18 | 14 | TRBJ1-1 | -
CASSLAPRGYGYTF | TRBV5-1 | 14 | TRBJ1-2 | -
CASSIGLEYSNQPQHF | TRBV19 | 16 | TRBJ1-5 | -
CASSLKMNTEAFF | TRBV6-4 | 13 | TRBJ1-1 | -
CASSSLAGYNEQFF | TRBV5-6 | 14 | TRBJ2-1 | TRBD2
CASSSIPGVSSGNTIYF | TRBV7-9 | 17 | TRBJ1-3 | -
CASSLQGRERGQYF | TRBV28 | 14 | TRBJ2-5 | -
CASSPLRGSYEQYF | TRBV7-8 | 14 | TRBJ2-7 | -
CAWSYFGTGITEAFF | TRBV30 | 15 | TRBJ1-1 | TRBD1
CASSQSGTGISYNSPLHF | TRBV23-1 | 18 | TRBJ1-6 | TRBD1
CASSLHTGAYPFWNQPQHF | TRBV4-1 | 19 | TRBJ1-5 | TRBD1
CASSPTRSPGGLETQYF | TRBV7-6 | 17 | TRBJ2-5 | TRBD2
CASSPLIETQYF | TRBV7-2 | 12 | TRBJ2-5 | -
CAWSVTGLNGYTF | TRBV30 | 13 | TRBJ1-2 | -
CASTPGGGPSSGNTIYF | TRBV28 | 17 | TRBJ1-3 | -
CSVEPSDNYGYTF | TRBV29-1 | 13 | TRBJ1-2 | -
CASNPPGGNQPQHF | TRBV6-5 | 14 | TRBJ1-5 | -
CASSLARDSNQPQHF | TRBV5-5 | 15 | TRBJ1-5 | -
CASSRAGGYSYNEQFF | TRBV27 | 16 | - | TRBD2
CASSLDPGVGGGQYF | TRBV5-6 | 15 | TRBJ2-7 | TRBD2
CASSKDGKGVGGYTF | TRBV21-1 | 15 | TRBJ1-2 | -